The 27 T cell receptor beta chains below were found in one sample sequenced in a study of CXCR3-negative and CXCR3-positive naive CD8 T cells. Researchers prepared the TRB cDNA libraries using 5' RACE with UMI labels. TCRdb re-called the 5' RACE reads; one entry per CDR3 protein, DNA not given. The sample has some 130,000 distinct CDR3 sequences. The sequencing input was naive CXCR3- CD8+ T cells from blood. Subset reported: CD45RO-CCR7+CD27+CD95- naive CD8+ T cells lacking CXCR3 (TNR3-). The receptor set was obtained from a human donor in good health. Some clones in this sample may be carry-over from other donors' samples.

This CDR3 reads CASSDGGNLYNEQFF. V and J are TRBV6-4 and TRBJ2-1; TCRdb's D call of TRBD2 is untestable without DNA. Germline CDR1 MRHNA, CDR2 SNTAGT. The CDR3 has 15 residues.

This chain uses TRBV29-1 with TRBJ2-5; TCRdb returns TRBD2, unconfirmable since there is no DNA. The CDR3 loop spans 16 amino acids. Germline lookup yields CDR1 SQVTM and CDR2 ANQGSEA. The chain's CDR3 is CSVTWPSGDPWGTQYF.

CDR3: CSVEGMAGSYNEQFF. V usage is TRBV29-1 and J usage is TRBJ2-1. The CDR3 has 15 residues. Germline V gives CDR1 SQVTM, CDR2 ANQGSEA.

This chain's CDR3 is CASSFGQGAGEQYF. This chain joins TRBV11-3 and TRBJ2-7; absent DNA, TCRdb's TRBD1 call cannot be checked. This CDR3 comprises 14 residues. The germline gives CDR1 SGHNT, CDR2 YENEEA.

The chain employs TRBV29-1 and TRBJ2-1; absent DNA, TCRdb's TRBD1 call cannot be checked. This CDR3 has 12 amino acids. Looked up from germline, CDR1 is SQVTM and CDR2 is ANQGSEA. The CDR3 sequence: CSVDGGPDEQFF.

The chain joins TRBV2 to TRBJ2-7. The CDR3 totals 12 residues. Germline values: CDR1 SNHLY, CDR2 FYNNEI. The CDR3 is CASSEWVYEQYF.

The gene calls are TRBV12-3 or TRBV12-4 and TRBJ2-7; TCRdb calls TRBD2, which cannot be checked without DNA. CDR3 length: 13 amino acids. The CDR3 reads CASSFGGLGEQYF.

The chain has TRBV19 and TRBJ2-1; with no DNA, the TCRdb D assignment of TRBD1 cannot be verified. Germline V CDR1 and CDR2: LNHDA, SQIVND (reference sequence). The CDR3 covers 13 residues. The CDR3 sequence: CASSMTPSQEQFF.

This chain joins TRBV6-2 or TRBV6-3 and TRBJ2-1; the D gene TCRdb calls, TRBD1, cannot be checked with no DNA. The CDR3 length is 14 residues. Germline values: CDR1 MNHEY, CDR2 SVGEGT. This CDR3 is CASSPRQGNNEQFF.

J is TRBJ2-1 and V is TRBV5-4; no DNA is available, so the TRBD2 call from TCRdb remains unchecked. CDR3 length: 19 residues. CDR1 and CDR2 from the germline V gene are SGHNT and YYREEE (reference sequence). CDR3 protein: CASSLAGLAGVAPYNEQFF.

The rearrangement links TRBV12-3 or TRBV12-4 to TRBJ2-1; TCRdb proposes TRBD1, but this gene call is untestable without DNA. CDR3 size: 14 residues. The CDR3 loop reads CASSGEGPRNEQFF.

The chain has TRBV28 and TRBJ2-3; TCRdb's assignment of TRBD1 cannot be checked, as there is no DNA. The CDR3 has 14 amino acids. Germline V CDR1 and CDR2: MDHEN, SYDVKM. This chain's CDR3 is CASSLRQSTDTQYF.

The chain joins TRBV28 to TRBJ1-2; TCRdb picks TRBD1, but there is no DNA to check that call. Germline lookup yields CDR1 MDHEN and CDR2 SYDVKM. The CDR3 loop spans 19 amino acids. Here the CDR3 reads CATRSGGPGQGAENYGYTF.

The chain couples TRBV7-6 to TRBJ2-5; the D gene TCRdb calls, TRBD2, cannot be checked with no DNA. Per germline, CDR1 SGHVS and CDR2 FNYEAQ. This CDR3 comprises 15 residues. The CDR3 loop is CASSLNTRAQETQYF.

This chain connects TRBV5-6 to TRBJ1-5. From germline, CDR1 is SGHDT and CDR2 YYEEEE. The CDR3 runs to 12 residues. The CDR3 protein is CASSTPNQPQHF.

The V and J genes are TRBV29-1 and TRBJ2-1; TCRdb returns TRBD1, unconfirmable since there is no DNA. This CDR3 is 14 amino acids long. Germline lookup yields CDR1 SQVTM and CDR2 ANQGSEA. The CDR3 loop is CSVEDLPDRDEQFF.

V gene TRBV20-1 combines with J gene TRBJ1-1. There are 15 residues in the CDR3. CDR1 and CDR2 (germline): DFQATT, SNEGSKA (reference sequence). The chain's CDR3 is CSARDQDLVGTEAFF.

V is TRBV14 and J is TRBJ1-1; as DNA is missing, the TRBD1 call by TCRdb cannot be tested. Looked up from germline, CDR1 is SGHDN and CDR2 is FVKESK. The CDR3 has 17 amino acids. This CDR3 reads CASSQEWTGGWDTEAFF.

This rearrangement joins TRBV7-2 to TRBJ1-1; TCRdb's D call of TRBD1 is untestable without DNA. This CDR3 is built from 14 residues. The germline CDR1 and CDR2 sequences are SGHTA and FQGNSA. The CDR3 region is CASSATGGDTEAFF.

The rearrangement joins TRBV6-5 to TRBJ1-2. The CDR3 runs to 14 residues. CDR1 and CDR2 (germline): MNHEY, SVGAGI. CDR3 residues: CASSYEGGAYGYTF.

V gene TRBV4-1 combines with J gene TRBJ2-1. Germline lookup yields CDR1 MGHRA and CDR2 YSYEKL. CDR3 length: 15 residues. CDR3 region: CASSQVTQKYNEQFF.

The chain carries TRBV7-9 and TRBJ2-3; the D gene TCRdb calls, TRBD1, cannot be checked with no DNA. The germline V gene has CDR1 SEHNR and CDR2 FQNEAQ (reference sequence). The CDR3 contains 15 residues. The CDR3 here is CASSDDRAMPDTQYF.

The chain links TRBV7-7 to TRBJ2-7; TCRdb's D gene call, TRBD2, goes unchecked for lack of DNA. The length of the CDR3 is 14 residues. From germline, CDR1 is SSHAT and CDR2 FNYEAQ (reference sequence). The CDR3 is CASSLTSASYEQYF.

The chain employs TRBV7-3 and TRBJ2-5; absent DNA, TCRdb's TRBD1 call cannot be checked. This CDR3 is built from 13 residues. Germline V gene data show CDR1 as SGHTA and CDR2 as FQGTGA. CDR3 loop: CASSLEGGETQYF.

The rearrangement uses TRBV15 and TRBJ1-2. Per germline, CDR1 LNHNV and CDR2 YYDKDF (reference sequence). The CDR3 has 13 residues. The CDR3 here is CATSSRVGSGYTF.

The genes are TRBV27 and TRBJ1-5; TCRdb lists TRBD1, though no DNA is available to test this call. The CDR3 runs 16 residues. Germline V gene data show CDR1 as MNHEY and CDR2 as SMNVEV (reference sequence). CDR3 sequence reads: CASSLMGGINNQPQHF.

J is TRBJ1-2 and V is TRBV2; TCRdb designates TRBD1, a call that cannot be tested without DNA. CDR1 is SNHLY and CDR2 is FYNNEI in the germline V gene. This CDR3 region has 14 residues. CDR3 sequence reads: CATSSTGTAYGYTF.